These 26 T cell receptor beta chains were all obtained from the same sample, sequenced in a study of cytomegalovirus exposure and HLA in healthy donors. Primers: 60 Vbeta forward and 13 Jbeta reverse. The table came from immunoSEQ multiplex PCR; TCRdb's copy has only in-frame clones and leaves some out. The data hold roughly 150,000 clones, with about two thirds observed a single time. The sequenced sample consisted of PBMCs. All receptors derive from an older woman in good health and CMV-seropositive.

The CDR3: CSAAGDRASYEQYF. The CDR3 nucleotides are TGCAGCGCCGCCGGGGACAGGGCTTCCTACGAGCAGTACTTC. The rearrangement links TRBV29-1 to TRBJ2-5; 9 bases fit TRBD1. The J call may not be correct, given that the DNA end is closer to TRBJ2-7. The CDR3 extends over 14 amino acids. In germline, CDR1 is SQVTM, CDR2 ANQGSEA.

The chain recombines TRBV6-5 with TRBJ1-2; no reliable D call. The CDR3 has 13 residues. V lost 6 bases and J 4 bases, leaving 12 bases between the germline ends. CDR1 and CDR2 from the germline V gene are MNHEY and SVGAGI. The CDR3 is CASRPDKAYGYTF. The CDR3 region has the DNA TGTGCCAGCAGACCCGACAAAGCCTATGGCTACACCTTC.

The chain joins TRBV28 to TRBJ2-7, with TRBD1 matching over 8 bases. J lost 6 bases, V lost 6 bases, and 13 bases had no gene match. Germline V lookup: CDR1 MDHEN, CDR2 SYDVKM. The CDR3 has 15 amino acids. CDR3 sequence: CASSSPTGGSSEQYF. The CDR3 nucleotides read TGTGCCAGCAGCTCACCCACAGGGGGTAGTAGCGAGCAGTACTTC. Based on the CDR3 plus reference TRBV28 and TRBJ2-7, the full variable domain is DVKVTQSSRYLVKRTGEKVFLECVQDMDHENMFWYRQDPGLGLRLIYFSYDVKMKEKGDIPEGYSVSREKKERFSLILESASTNQTSMYLCASSSPTGGSSEQYFGPGTRLTVT.

A word on this clone: The identical CDR3 is also encoded by other nucleotide sequences in the sample. The chain carries TRBV5-1 and TRBJ2-5; 8 bases agree with TRBD1. Germline V CDR1 and CDR2: SGHRS, YFSETQ. Trimming removed 0 bases from V and 4 bases from J; junction bases left unmatched: 2. CDR3 size: 14 residues. The CDR3 DNA follows: TGCGCCAGCAGCTTGGGGACAGGGCGAGAGACCCAGTACTTC. It yields the protein CASSLGTGRETQYF. Based on the CDR3 plus reference TRBV5-1 and TRBJ2-5, the full variable domain is KAGVTQTPRYLIKTRGQQVTLSCSPISGHRSVSWYQQTPGQGLQFLFEYFSETQRNKGNFPGRFSGRQFSNSRSEMNVSTLELGDSALYLCASSLGTGRETQYFGPGTRLLVL.

This clone appeared a few times. This chain connects TRBV28 to TRBJ2-5, with TRBD2 matching 7 bases. Germline trimming cut 4 bases from V and 2 bases from J; bases unmatched to any gene: 7. Germline V gene data show CDR1 as MDHEN and CDR2 as SYDVKM. The CDR3 contains 15 residues. This CDR3 reads CASSSPGGRQETQYF. The CDR3 DNA reads as TGTGCCAGCAGTTCCCCGGGAGGCAGGCAAGAGACCCAGTACTTC.

The chain recombines TRBV5-1 with TRBJ2-2, with TRBD2 identical over 8 bases. Germline CDR1 SGHRS, CDR2 YFSETQ. CDR3 length: 15 amino acids. Trimming at V came to 2 bases and at J to 3 bases, leaving 3 bases not matched to a gene. The DNA of the CDR3 is TGCGCCAGCAGCTTTGACGGGAGGGACACCGGGGAGCTGTTTTTT. Its protein is CASSFDGRDTGELFF.

This clone was counted between two and nine times. The chain is built from TRBV28 and TRBJ2-1; weak D call: TRBD2 (5 bases). This CDR3 is 16 amino acids long. In germline, CDR1 is MDHEN, CDR2 SYDVKM. V dropped 4 bases and J dropped 4 bases, with 17 bases sitting between them. The DNA of the CDR3 is TGTGCCAGCAGTTCCCCAGCGGCGGACCAGTACAATGAGCAGTTCTTC. It specifies CASSSPAADQYNEQFF.

The CDR3 is CASNRGQETQYF. CDR3 nucleotides: TGTGCCAGCAACAGGGGTCAAGAGACCCAGTACTTC. V and J are TRBV6-1 and TRBJ2-5, with 7 positions matching TRBD1. The V segment lost 7 bases and the J segment 2 bases; nucleotides outside the gene matches: 1. The CDR3 extends over 12 amino acids. In germline, CDR1 is MNHNS, CDR2 SASEGT.

This chain links TRBV6-1 with TRBJ2-1, with D maybe TRBD2 (5 bases). Trimming removed 8 bases from V and 7 bases from J, with 15 bases in between. Germline-derived CDR1 and CDR2 are MNHNS and SASEGT. The CDR3 contains 13 residues. CDR3 protein: CASRSVGLNEQFF. The DNA for the CDR3 is TGTGCCAGCCGTAGCGTAGGCTTGAATGAGCAGTTCTTC.

J is TRBJ2-7 and V is TRBV5-3; D possibly corresponds to TRBD2 (6 bases). TRBV5-3 is sorted into the ORF group, with uncertain function. This CDR3 has 17 residues. Trimming stripped 0 bases from V and 4 bases from J, with 20 bases between. Here the CDR3 DNA reads TGTGCCAGAAGCTTGGAGTCCCAGACGCGGGGAAGGTACGAGCAGTACTTC. It codes for CARSLESQTRGRYEQYF.

The chain joins TRBV30 to TRBJ2-7, with D possibly being TRBD2 (5 bases). In germline, CDR1 is GTSNPN, CDR2 SVGIG (reference sequence). This CDR3 has 13 amino acids. V shed 5 bases and J shed 0 bases, with 11 bases lying between them. CDR3 bases: TGTGCCTGGTCAAGGACTCTCTCCTACGAGCAGTACTTC. This translates into CAWSRTLSYEQYF. The complete variable domain, with remaining parts taken from reference TRBV30 and TRBJ2-7, reads SQTIHQWPATLVQPVGSPLSLECTVEGTSNPNLYWYRQAAGRGLQLLFYSVGIGQISSEVPQNLSASRPQDRQFILSSKKLLLSDSGFYLCAWSRTLSYEQYFGPGTRLTVT.

This clone showed up just once. The chain recombines TRBV20-1 with TRBJ2-5; no clear D. The CDR3 sequence is 10 residues long. Between the trimmed V and J ends, which lost 6 bases and 5 bases, there was a span of 7 bases. Germline V gives CDR1 DFQATT, CDR2 SNEGSKA (reference sequence). The CDR3 sequence is CSAPGETQYF. The CDR3 coding sequence is TGCAGTGCGCCCGGGGAGACCCAGTACTTC.

The J gene is TRBJ2-6, the V gene TRBV9; 9 positions match TRBD1. This CDR3 is 16 amino acids long. J was trimmed by 1 base and V by 4 bases; bases with no gene match: 3. Germline V gene data show CDR1 as SGDLS and CDR2 as YYNGEE. This chain's CDR3 is CASSLGTGSGANVLTF. The CDR3 region has the DNA TGTGCCAGCAGCTTAGGGACAGGGTCTGGGGCCAACGTCCTGACTTTC.

This clone was picked up one time. This chain connects TRBV11-3 to TRBJ2-1, with 13 bases fitting TRBD2. The CDR3 covers 16 residues. The germline V gene encodes CDR1 SGHNT and CDR2 YENEEA. Trimming removed 5 bases from V and 7 bases from J; junction bases left unmatched: 8. For the CDR3, the DNA is TGTGCCAGCAGCCGGGGGCCACTAGCGGGGGGGAATGAGCAGTTCTTC. Its protein product is CASSRGPLAGGNEQFF.

The chain employs TRBV14 and TRBJ1-4; tentatively, D is TRBD1 (5 bases). From germline, CDR1 is SGHDN and CDR2 FVKESK. The CDR3 totals 15 residues. V was cut by 1 base and J by 6 bases, with 12 bases left in between. CDR3 DNA: TGTGCCAGCAGCCAAGGGGGACTGATAGATGAAAAACTGTTTTTT. This encodes CASSQGGLIDEKLFF.

The chain joins TRBV6-4 to TRBJ2-1; 10 bases align to TRBD2. The V and J ends lost 3 bases and 8 bases, in that order; junction bases with no gene match: 7. The CDR3 extends over 15 amino acids. Germline V gene data show CDR1 as MRHNA and CDR2 as SNTAGT. The CDR3 DNA is TGTGCCAGCAGTGAGGCTAGCGGGAGTATCGATGAGCAGTTCTTC. This encodes CASSEASGSIDEQFF.

This clone was counted only a few times. The chain uses TRBV28 and TRBJ2-5, with 11 bases aligning to TRBD1. TRBJ2-7 matches the DNA end more closely, so the J call is doubtful. The CDR3 contains 16 residues. The V gene's germline CDR1 is MDHEN and CDR2 SYDVKM. The CDR3 nucleotides are TGTGCCAGCAGTGACCTGCAAGGACAGGGGGCTTACGAGCAGTACTTC. This sequence encodes CASSDLQGQGAYEQYF.

The chain employs TRBV19 and TRBJ2-3, with 7 bases that match TRBD2. The CDR3 covers 12 residues. J was trimmed by 4 bases and V by 5 bases; bases with no gene match: 0. CDR1 is LNHDA and CDR2 is SQIVND in the germline V gene (reference sequence). The DNA for the CDR3 is TGTGCCAGTAGTGGGGGGGCAGATACGCAGTATTTT. Translating it yields CASSGGADTQYF.

The V call is TRBV4-1, the J call TRBJ2-1; no firm D call. V shed 4 bases and J shed 0 bases, with 10 bases lying between them. The germline gives CDR1 MGHRA, CDR2 YSYEKL. The CDR3 runs 15 residues. The CDR3 sequence: CASSPDWSSYNEQFF. The CDR3 bases are TGCGCCAGCAGCCCCGACTGGAGCTCCTACAATGAGCAGTTCTTC.

V is TRBV18 and J is TRBJ2-3; 7 nucleotides match TRBD2. The length of the CDR3 is 15 residues. The V gene end was trimmed by 6 bases and the J gene end by 1 base; junction bases not matched to a gene: 7. Germline CDR1 and CDR2: KGHSH and LQKENI. In DNA, the CDR3 is TGTGCCAGCTCTCGGGGAGGGCCTGGCACAGATACGCAGTATTTT. Encoded protein: CASSRGGPGTDTQYF.

This clone has only a few counts. V is TRBV18 and J is TRBJ2-3, with D uncertain. The V gene's germline CDR1 is KGHSH and CDR2 LQKENI. V was pared by 5 bases and J by 4 bases, with 7 bases between. The CDR3 sequence is 12 residues long. CDR3 sequence: CASSSNSDTQYF. CDR3 DNA: TGTGCCAGCTCATCAAACTCAGATACGCAGTATTTT.

In this sample, this clone turned up once. The chain uses TRBV28 and TRBJ1-4; D might be TRBD1 (6 bases). V dropped 6 bases and J dropped 8 bases, with 10 bases sitting between them. The CDR3 is 12 amino acids. Germline V CDR1 and CDR2: MDHEN, SYDVKM. The CDR3 protein is CASRGGEEKLFF. CDR3 nucleotides: TGTGCCAGCAGAGGGGGGGAGGAAAAACTGTTTTTT.

This clone was seen a handful of times. The V and J genes are TRBV15 and TRBJ2-1; 11 bases line up with TRBD2. The junction had 4 bases not matched to a gene; V was cut back by 1 base and J by 5 bases. Germline V gene lookup returns CDR1 LNHNV and CDR2 YYDKDF (reference sequence). CDR3 length: 16 residues. CDR3 sequence reads: CATSRAGLAANNEQFF. The CDR3 DNA sequence: TGTGCCACCAGCAGAGCGGGACTAGCGGCCAACAATGAGCAGTTCTTC.

The gene calls are TRBV5-1 and TRBJ2-3; the D gene is possibly TRBD1 (5 bases). This CDR3 is built from 14 residues. Germline values: CDR1 SGHRS, CDR2 YFSETQ. Trimming stripped 5 bases from V and 2 bases from J, with 12 bases between. The chain's CDR3 is CASRETVITDTQYF. In DNA, the CDR3 is TGCGCCAGCAGAGAGACAGTTATCACAGATACGCAGTATTTT.

This clone was counted a few times. This rearrangement joins TRBV11-2 to TRBJ1-1; 8 positions agree with TRBD1. Germline values: CDR1 SGHAT, CDR2 FQNNGV. Trimming cost V 1 base and J 4 bases; bases outside gene matches: 5. The CDR3 length is 15 residues. CDR3 in DNA: TGTGCCAGCAGCTTAGTCTCAGGGGGCCGCACTGAAGCTTTCTTT. This gives the protein CASSLVSGGRTEAFF.

The chain links TRBV5-1 to TRBJ2-3; 7 nucleotides align to TRBD2. In germline, CDR1 is SGHRS, CDR2 YFSETQ. The trim removed 4 bases at V and 3 bases at J, leaving 20 bases unmatched. The CDR3 spans 19 residues. Here the CDR3 reads CASSPLGRAARVGTDTQYF. CDR3 in DNA: TGCGCCAGCAGCCCCCTGGGGAGGGCGGCTCGCGTTGGGACAGATACGCAGTATTTT.